The sequence of this T cell receptor beta chain was determined in a study of blood T cell repertoires in COVID-19. J lost 4 bases, V lost 2 bases, and 7 bases had no gene match. The CDR3 length is 15 residues. CDR1 is SGHTS, CDR2 YDEGEE, per germline. Study members were between roughly 18 and 89 years old and lived in roughly 24 US regions. How the authors handled the data: Nucleated cell number was recorded as an estimate derived from reference gene primer amplification. Sequenced by immunoSEQ multiplex PCR; TCRdb stores in-frame clones only, minus some. V, J and clone size reflect that table, while D and trimming were determined from the DNA. The sample contains roughly 250,000 clones, roughly nine tenths of which appear only once.

The TCR comes from a woman aged 25 to 39 with acute COVID-19. The gene calls are TRBV5-8 and TRBJ1-2; 8 nucleotides align to TRBD1. Sequenced: PBMCs or T cells enriched from blood (not recorded which). The CDR3 region has the DNA TGTGCCAGCAGCTTAGGGACAGGCGACCTCTATGGCTACACCTTC. Protein sequence: CASSLGTGDLYGYTF.